Shown below are 14 T cell receptor beta chains from a single sample sequenced in a study of blood T cell repertoires in COVID-19. The assay was immunoSEQ multiplex PCR, and TCRdb's table has in-frame clones only and misses some. This sample has about 280,000 clones, with about four fifths found just once. Sequencing was done on a sample of PBMCs or T cells enriched from blood (not recorded which). The source is a man between 35 and 55 years old who had been exposed to COVID-19.

This clone was detected only a few times. The chain couples TRBV2 to TRBJ2-1; TRBD1 matches 7 bases. The CDR3 is 14 residues long. The germline V gene encodes CDR1 SNHLY and CDR2 FYNNEI. V gave up 7 bases and J gave up 6 bases; unmatched junction bases: 9. Written as DNA, the CDR3 is TGTGCCAGCACACAAACCCGACAGGGCAATGAGCAGTTCTTC. Protein sequence: CASTQTRQGNEQFF.

The V call is TRBV14, the J call TRBJ2-1; 8 bases are shared with TRBD2. The CDR3 length is 15 residues. Germline CDR1 and CDR2: SGHDN and FVKESK. Trimming cost V 0 bases and J 9 bases; bases outside gene matches: 7. The CDR3 protein is CASSQDGIAGSEQFF. The CDR3 DNA reads as TGTGCCAGCAGCCAAGATGGGATAGCGGGAAGTGAGCAGTTCTTC.

This chain links TRBV7-9 with TRBJ2-3; possible D gene TRBD2, 5 bases. The CDR3 covers 14 residues. V lost 0 bases to trimming and J lost 5 bases, with 9 bases between them. The germline V gene encodes CDR1 SEHNR and CDR2 FQNEAQ (reference sequence). CDR3 in DNA: TGTGCCAGCAGCTTAGCGGGAGCCCTAGATACGCAGTATTTT. This gives the protein CASSLAGALDTQYF.

This rearrangement joins TRBV7-6 to TRBJ2-1; 11 bases are shared with TRBD2. Germline CDR1 reads SGHVS; CDR2 reads FNYEAQ. The CDR3 is 15 amino acids. Trimming at V came to 1 base and at J to 6 bases, leaving 2 bases not matched to a gene. CDR3 residues: CASSLVAGGANEQFF. The CDR3 nucleotides are TGTGCCAGCAGCTTAGTAGCGGGAGGGGCCAATGAGCAGTTCTTC. Full variable domain (outside the CDR3, taken from reference TRBV7-6 and TRBJ2-1): GAGVSQSPRYKVTKRGQDVALRCDPISGHVSLYWYRQALGQGPEFLTYFNYEAQQDKSGLPNDRFSAERPEGSISTLTIQRTEQRDSAMYRCASSLVAGGANEQFFGPGTRLTVL.

The V gene is TRBV10-3, the J gene TRBJ2-1; TRBD2 might be the D (5 bases). The germline CDR1 and CDR2 sequences are ENHRY and SYGVKD. V gave up 8 bases and J gave up 6 bases, with 14 bases separating them. CDR3 length: 13 residues. The CDR3 reads CAIVGSNINEQFF. The CDR3 nucleotides are TGTGCCATCGTGGGGAGTAATATCAATGAGCAGTTCTTC.

CDR3 protein: CAGQSGFEAFF. DNA for the CDR3: TGTGCCGGCCAAAGCGGGTTTGAGGCTTTCTTT. The rearrangement links TRBV30 to TRBJ1-1; D gene unclear. The CDR3 runs 11 residues. In germline, CDR1 is GTSNPN, CDR2 SVGIG (reference sequence). Deletions cut 8 bases from V and 11 bases from J, with 18 bases between.

This chain connects TRBV24-1 to TRBJ2-3, with D perhaps TRBD2 (6 bases). The V and J ends lost 5 bases and 0 bases respectively, with 8 bases between them. Germline V gives CDR1 KGHDR, CDR2 SFDVKD. The CDR3 consists of 14 residues. The CDR3 DNA follows: TGTGCCACCAGTGGGGGGAGGAGCACAGATACGCAGTATTTT. It translates to CATSGGRSTDTQYF.

The chain couples TRBV30 to TRBJ2-7; 7 bases align to TRBD1. The CDR3 loop spans 12 amino acids. V gave up 5 bases and J gave up 6 bases; unmatched junction bases: 7. Germline values: CDR1 GTSNPN, CDR2 SVGIG (reference sequence). CDR3 residues: CAWGGQPFEQYF. The CDR3 coding sequence is TGTGCCTGGGGGGGACAGCCCTTCGAGCAGTACTTC.

This clone was observed once. This sequence joins TRBV4-2 and TRBJ2-1; 7 bases map to TRBD2. The CDR3 is 15 residues long. V lost 6 bases, J lost 0 bases, and 5 bases stayed unmatched. Germline CDR1 reads LGHNA; CDR2 reads YNFKEQ. For the CDR3, the DNA is TGTGCCAGCAGGGGGAGCGGGGCCTCCTACAATGAGCAGTTCTTC. Translating gives CASRGSGASYNEQFF.

V gene TRBV18 combines with J gene TRBJ1-1; perhaps TRBD1 as D (5 bases). The CDR3 totals 14 residues. V lost 3 bases and J lost 4, with 12 bases in between. Germline V CDR1 and CDR2: KGHSH, LQKENI. The CDR3 bases are TGTGCCAGCTCACCCCCCAGGGTGGGCACTGAAGCTTTCTTT. Translation gives CASSPPRVGTEAFF.

V usage is TRBV14 and J usage is TRBJ1-1, with a possible D match to TRBD1 (6 bases). The CDR3 consists of 14 residues. The V gene lost 2 bases and the J gene lost 4 bases, with 11 bases spanning the gap. CDR1 and CDR2 (germline): SGHDN, FVKESK. This CDR3 is CASSQLKGVTEAFF. CDR3 sequence (DNA): TGTGCCAGCAGCCAACTAAAGGGGGTCACTGAAGCTTTCTTT.

The chain joins TRBV2 to TRBJ2-5, with a tentative D call TRBD2 (6 bases). Germline lookup yields CDR1 SNHLY and CDR2 FYNNEI. V was shortened by 4 bases and J by 4 bases, with 10 bases between the two germline ends. CDR3 length: 13 amino acids. This chain's CDR3 is CASSVGGLETQYF. DNA of the CDR3: TGTGCCAGCAGTGTTGGGGGGTTAGAGACCCAGTACTTC.

This chain connects TRBV4-1 to TRBJ1-4; the D is unclear. The germline V gene encodes CDR1 MGHRA and CDR2 YSYEKL. This CDR3 contains 13 residues. The V gene lost 3 bases and the J gene lost 8 bases, with 10 bases spanning the gap. CDR3 sequence (DNA): TGCGCCAGCAGCCAGCGGGAATCAGAAAAACTGTTTTTT. Its translation is CASSQRESEKLFF.

The chain combines TRBV11-3 with TRBJ2-5; TRBD1 agrees at 7 bases. CDR3 length equals 14 residues. V was clipped by 5 bases and J by 2 bases; unmatched bases: 5. CDR1 SGHNT and CDR2 YENEEA come from the germline V gene. CDR3 coding DNA: TGTGCCAGCAGCCCGGGGACAGCACAAGAGACCCAGTACTTC. It codes for CASSPGTAQETQYF.